The clone carrying this T cell receptor (beta chain) was observed a few times. The antigen is undetermined. The sample belongs to a study of response to subunit inactivated influenza vaccine. The V gene lost 5 bases and the J gene lost 7 bases, with 24 bases spanning the gap. The CDR3 runs 18 residues. Germline loops: CDR1 SGHAT, CDR2 FQNNGV. One entry per CDR3 protein results from TCRdb running MiXCR on the RT-PCR reads. The data hold 150,000 to 200,000 distinct CDR3 sequences, with less than 15% observed a single time. Study results and caveats: Seasonal influenza vaccination, on each occasion, was suggested by the authors to recruit few new T cells.

The same sample was also studied in work on T cells expressing NK-cell markers. That work contributes: TCR beta libraries carry UMIs added by 5'RACE template switching.

The chain combines TRBV11-2 with TRBJ1-6; perhaps TRBD1 as D (5 bases). Sequenced here: CD8+ T cells sorted from PBMCs, sampled 11 to 12 days after vaccination. The sequence came from a man aged 45 to 65 who received an inactivated influenza vaccine. The CDR3 spells CASSPSGARVRANSPLHF. DNA of the CDR3: TGTGCCAGCAGCCCCAGTGGGGCACGGGTCCGGGCCAATTCACCCCTCCACTTT.